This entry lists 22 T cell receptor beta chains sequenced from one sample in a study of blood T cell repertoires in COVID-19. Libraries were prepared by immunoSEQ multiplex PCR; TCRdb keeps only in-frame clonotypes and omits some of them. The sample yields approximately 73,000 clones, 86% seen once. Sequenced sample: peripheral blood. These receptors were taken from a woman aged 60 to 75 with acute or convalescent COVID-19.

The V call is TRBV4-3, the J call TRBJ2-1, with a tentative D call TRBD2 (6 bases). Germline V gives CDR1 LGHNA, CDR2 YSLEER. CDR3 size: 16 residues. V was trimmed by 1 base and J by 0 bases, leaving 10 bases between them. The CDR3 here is CASSQGVGGSYNEQFF. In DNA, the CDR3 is TGCGCCAGCAGCCAAGGGGTCGGGGGCTCCTACAATGAGCAGTTCTTC.

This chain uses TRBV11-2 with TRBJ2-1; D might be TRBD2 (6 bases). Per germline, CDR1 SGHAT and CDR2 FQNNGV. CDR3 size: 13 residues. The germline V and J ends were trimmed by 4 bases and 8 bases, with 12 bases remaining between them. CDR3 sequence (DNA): TGTGCCAGCAGCTCCGGAGGGTGGTATGAGCAGTTCTTC. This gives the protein CASSSGGWYEQFF.

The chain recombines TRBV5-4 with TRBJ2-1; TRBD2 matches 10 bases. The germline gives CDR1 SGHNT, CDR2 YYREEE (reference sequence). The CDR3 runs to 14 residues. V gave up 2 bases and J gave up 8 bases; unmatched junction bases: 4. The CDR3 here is CASSFSGRVYEQFF. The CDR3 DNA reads TGTGCCAGCAGCTTCAGCGGGAGGGTGTATGAGCAGTTCTTC.

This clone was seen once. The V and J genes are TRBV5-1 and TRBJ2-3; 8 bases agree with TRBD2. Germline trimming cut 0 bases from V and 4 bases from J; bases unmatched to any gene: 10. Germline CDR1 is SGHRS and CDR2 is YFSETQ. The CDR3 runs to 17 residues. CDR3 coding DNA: TGCGCCAGCAGCTTGGACCCAGCGGGAGTAAAGGCAGATACGCAGTATTTT. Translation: CASSLDPAGVKADTQYF.

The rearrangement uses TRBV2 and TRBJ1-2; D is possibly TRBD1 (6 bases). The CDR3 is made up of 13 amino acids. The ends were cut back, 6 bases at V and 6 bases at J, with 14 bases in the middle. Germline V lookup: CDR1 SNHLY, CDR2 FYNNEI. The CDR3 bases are TGTGCCAGCAGCGATCAGGGGAGGGATGGCTACACCTTC. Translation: CASSDQGRDGYTF.

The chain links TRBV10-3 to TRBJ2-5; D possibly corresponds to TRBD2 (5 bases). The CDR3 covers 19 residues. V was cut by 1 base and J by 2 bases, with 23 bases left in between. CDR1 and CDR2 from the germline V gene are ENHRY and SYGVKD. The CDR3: CAISEWGSGSGGGQETQYF. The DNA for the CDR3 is TGTGCCATCAGTGAGTGGGGTTCCGGCAGCGGAGGAGGTCAAGAGACCCAGTACTTC.

For the CDR3, the DNA is TGTGCCAGCAGCACCGGAGGCGGGGGCGGAAATTCACCCCTCCACTTT. The encoded protein is CASSTGGGGGNSPLHF. The rearrangement joins TRBV11-2 to TRBJ1-6; a possible D gene is TRBD1 (6 bases). The CDR3 covers 16 residues. The germline V and J ends were trimmed by 5 bases and 7 bases, with 18 bases remaining between them. CDR1 and CDR2 from the germline V gene are SGHAT and FQNNGV. Full variable domain (remainder filled in from reference TRBV11-2 and TRBJ1-6): EAGVAQSPRYKIIEKRQSVAFWCNPISGHATLYWYQQILGQGPKLLIQFQNNGVVDDSQLPKDRFSAERLKGVDSTLKIQPAKLEDSAVYLCASSTGGGGGNSPLHFGNGTRLTVT.

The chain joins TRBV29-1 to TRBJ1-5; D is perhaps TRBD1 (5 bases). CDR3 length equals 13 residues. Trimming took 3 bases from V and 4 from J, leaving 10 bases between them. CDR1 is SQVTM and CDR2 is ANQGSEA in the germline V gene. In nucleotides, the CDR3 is TGCAGCGTTGAGTCAGGGCTGAATCAGCCCCAGCATTTT. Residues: CSVESGLNQPQHF.

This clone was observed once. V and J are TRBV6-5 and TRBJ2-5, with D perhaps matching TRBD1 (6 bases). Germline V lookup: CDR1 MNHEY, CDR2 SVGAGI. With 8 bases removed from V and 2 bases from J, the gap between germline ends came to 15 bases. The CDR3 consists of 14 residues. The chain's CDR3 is CASVGARGQETQYF. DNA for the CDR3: TGTGCCAGCGTGGGGGCGCGAGGGCAAGAGACCCAGTACTTC.

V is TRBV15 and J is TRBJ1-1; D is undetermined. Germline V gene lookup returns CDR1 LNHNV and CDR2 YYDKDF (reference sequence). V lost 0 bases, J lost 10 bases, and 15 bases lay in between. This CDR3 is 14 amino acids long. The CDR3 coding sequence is TGTGCCACCAGCAGAGAGGGCAGCCCGGCGGGAGCTTTCTTT. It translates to CATSREGSPAGAFF.

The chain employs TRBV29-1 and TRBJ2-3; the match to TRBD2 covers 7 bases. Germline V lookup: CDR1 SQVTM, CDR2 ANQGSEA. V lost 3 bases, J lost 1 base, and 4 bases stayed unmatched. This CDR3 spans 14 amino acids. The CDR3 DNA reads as TGCAGCGTTGATCCTAGCGGAGGCACAGATACGCAGTATTTT. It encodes CSVDPSGGTDTQYF.

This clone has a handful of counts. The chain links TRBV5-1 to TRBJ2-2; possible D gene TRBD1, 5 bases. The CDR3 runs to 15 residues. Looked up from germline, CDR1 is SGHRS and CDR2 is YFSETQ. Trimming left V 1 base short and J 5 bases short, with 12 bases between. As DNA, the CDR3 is TGCGCCAGCAGCTTGCAGGGCCTCGGAACCGGGGAGCTGTTTTTT. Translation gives CASSLQGLGTGELFF.

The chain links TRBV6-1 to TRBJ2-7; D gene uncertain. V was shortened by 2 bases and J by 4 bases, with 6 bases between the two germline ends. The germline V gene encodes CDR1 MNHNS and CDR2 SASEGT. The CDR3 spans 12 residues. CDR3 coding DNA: TGTGCCAGCAGTGAACCCCCGTACGAGCAGTACTTC. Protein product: CASSEPPYEQYF.

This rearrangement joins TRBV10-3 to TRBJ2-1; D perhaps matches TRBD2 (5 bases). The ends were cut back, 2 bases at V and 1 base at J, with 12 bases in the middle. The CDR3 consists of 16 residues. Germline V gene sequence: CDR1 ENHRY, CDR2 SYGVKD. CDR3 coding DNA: TGTGCCATCAGTGAGCCGGACTGGGGTTCCTACAATGAGCAGTTCTTC. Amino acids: CAISEPDWGSYNEQFF.

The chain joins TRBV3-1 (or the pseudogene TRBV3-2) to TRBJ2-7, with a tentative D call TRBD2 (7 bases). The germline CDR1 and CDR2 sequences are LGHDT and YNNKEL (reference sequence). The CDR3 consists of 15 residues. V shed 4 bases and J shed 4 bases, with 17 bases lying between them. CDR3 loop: CASSRRGAAPYEQYF. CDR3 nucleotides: TGTGCCAGCAGCCGTCGGGGGGCGGCCCCGTACGAGCAGTACTTC.

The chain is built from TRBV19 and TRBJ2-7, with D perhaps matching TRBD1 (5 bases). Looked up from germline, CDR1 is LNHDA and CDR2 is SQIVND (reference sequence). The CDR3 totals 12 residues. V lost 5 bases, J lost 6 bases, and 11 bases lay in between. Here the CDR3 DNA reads TGTGCCAGTAGTCTCGACAGAATCGAGCAGTACTTC. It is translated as CASSLDRIEQYF.

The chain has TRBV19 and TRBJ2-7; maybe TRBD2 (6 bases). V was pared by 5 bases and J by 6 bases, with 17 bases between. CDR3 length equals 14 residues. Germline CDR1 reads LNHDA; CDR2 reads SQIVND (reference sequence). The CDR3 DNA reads TGTGCCAGTAGTCAGCGCGGGGAAGCTATCGAGCAGTACTTC. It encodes CASSQRGEAIEQYF.

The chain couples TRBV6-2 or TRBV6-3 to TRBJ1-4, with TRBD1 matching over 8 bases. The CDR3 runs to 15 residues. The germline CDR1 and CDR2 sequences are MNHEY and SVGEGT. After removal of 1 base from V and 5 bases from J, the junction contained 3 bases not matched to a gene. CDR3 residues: CASSYLGQANEKLFF. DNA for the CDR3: TGTGCCAGCAGTTACTTGGGACAGGCGAATGAAAAACTGTTTTTT.

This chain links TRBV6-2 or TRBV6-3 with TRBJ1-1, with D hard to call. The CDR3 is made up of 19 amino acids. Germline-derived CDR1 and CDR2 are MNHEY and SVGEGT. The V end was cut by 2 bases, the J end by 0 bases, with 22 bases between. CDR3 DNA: TGTGCCAGCAGTTACCCAATTAGACCTCGGGTAGTATTGAACACTGAAGCTTTCTTT. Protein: CASSYPIRPRVVLNTEAFF.

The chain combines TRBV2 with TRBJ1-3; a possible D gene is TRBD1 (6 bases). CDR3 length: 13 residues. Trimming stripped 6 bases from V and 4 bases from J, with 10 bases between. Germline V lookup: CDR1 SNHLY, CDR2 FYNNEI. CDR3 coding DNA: TGTGCCAGCAGCTCCGGACAGGGAAACACCATATATTTT. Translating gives CASSSGQGNTIYF. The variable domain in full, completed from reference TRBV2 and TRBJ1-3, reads EPEVTQTPSHQVTQMGQEVILRCVPISNHLYFYWYRQILGQKVEFLVSFYNNEISEKSEIFDDQFSVERPDGSNFTLKIRSTKLEDSAMYFCASSSGQGNTIYFGEGSWLTVV.

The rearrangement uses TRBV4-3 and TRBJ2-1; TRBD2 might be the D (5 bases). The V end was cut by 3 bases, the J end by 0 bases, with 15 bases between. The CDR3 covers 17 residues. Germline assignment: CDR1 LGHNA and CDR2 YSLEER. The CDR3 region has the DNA TGCGCCAGCAGCCAGATCCGGACTTCGAGCTCCTACAATGAGCAGTTCTTC. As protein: CASSQIRTSSSYNEQFF.

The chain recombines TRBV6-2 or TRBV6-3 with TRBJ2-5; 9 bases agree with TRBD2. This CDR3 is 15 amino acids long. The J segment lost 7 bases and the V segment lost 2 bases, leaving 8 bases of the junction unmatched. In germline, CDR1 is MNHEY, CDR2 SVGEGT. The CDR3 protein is CASSYSPSGVGTQYF. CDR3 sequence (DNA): TGTGCCAGCAGTTACAGCCCTAGCGGGGTTGGGACCCAGTACTTC.